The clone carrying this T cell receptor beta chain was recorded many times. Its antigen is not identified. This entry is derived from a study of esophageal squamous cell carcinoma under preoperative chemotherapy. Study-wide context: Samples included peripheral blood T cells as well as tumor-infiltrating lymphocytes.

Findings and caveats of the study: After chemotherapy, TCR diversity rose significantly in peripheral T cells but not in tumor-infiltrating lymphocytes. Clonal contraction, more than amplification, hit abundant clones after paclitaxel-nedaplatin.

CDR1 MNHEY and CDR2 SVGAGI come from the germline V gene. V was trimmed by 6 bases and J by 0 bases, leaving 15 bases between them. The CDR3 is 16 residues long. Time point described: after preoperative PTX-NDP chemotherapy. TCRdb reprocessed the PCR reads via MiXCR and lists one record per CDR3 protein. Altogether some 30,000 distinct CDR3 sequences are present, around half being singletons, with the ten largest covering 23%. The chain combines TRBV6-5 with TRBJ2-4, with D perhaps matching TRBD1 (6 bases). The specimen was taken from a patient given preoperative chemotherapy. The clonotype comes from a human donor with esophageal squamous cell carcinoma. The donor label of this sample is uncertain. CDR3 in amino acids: CASRTRDMVAKNIQYF. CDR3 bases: TGTGCCAGCAGAACTCGGGACATGGTAGCCAAAAACATTCAGTACTTC.